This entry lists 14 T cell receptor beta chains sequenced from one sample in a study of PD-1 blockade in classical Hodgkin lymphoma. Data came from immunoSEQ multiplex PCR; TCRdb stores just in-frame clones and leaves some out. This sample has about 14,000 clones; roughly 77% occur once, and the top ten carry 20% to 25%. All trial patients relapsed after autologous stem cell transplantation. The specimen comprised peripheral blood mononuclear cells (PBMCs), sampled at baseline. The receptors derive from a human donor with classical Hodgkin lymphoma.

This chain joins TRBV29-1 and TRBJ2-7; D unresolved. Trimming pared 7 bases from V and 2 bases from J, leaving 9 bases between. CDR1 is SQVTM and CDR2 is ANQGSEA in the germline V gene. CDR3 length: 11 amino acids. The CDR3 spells CSGGLTYEQYF. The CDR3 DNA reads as TGCAGCGGTGGGTTGACCTACGAGCAGTACTTC.

As DNA, the CDR3 is TGTGCCTGGAGCACAGCCTCCTACGAGCAGTACTTC. Translating it yields CAWSTASYEQYF. The J gene is TRBJ2-7, the V gene TRBV30; no clear D gene. Germline V lookup: CDR1 GTSNPN, CDR2 SVGIG (reference sequence). The CDR3 totals 12 residues. V was trimmed by 3 bases and J by 0 bases, leaving 6 bases between them.

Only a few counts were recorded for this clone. The DNA of the CDR3 is TGTGCCAGCAGCCATGGACCGAACACTGAAGCTTTCTTT. As protein: CASSHGPNTEAFF. The chain uses TRBV7-3 and TRBJ1-1; the D is unclear. The length of the CDR3 is 13 residues. Trimming shortened V by 5 bases and J by 1 base, and 8 bases separated the two germline ends. CDR1 and CDR2 (germline): SGHTA, FQGTGA. Supplemented by reference TRBV7-3 and TRBJ1-1, the full variable domain reads GAGVSQTPSNKVTEKGKYVELRCDPISGHTALYWYRQSLGQGPEFLIYFQGTGAADDSGLPNDRFFAVRPEGSVSTLKIQRTERGDSAVYLCASSHGPNTEAFFGQGTRLTVV.

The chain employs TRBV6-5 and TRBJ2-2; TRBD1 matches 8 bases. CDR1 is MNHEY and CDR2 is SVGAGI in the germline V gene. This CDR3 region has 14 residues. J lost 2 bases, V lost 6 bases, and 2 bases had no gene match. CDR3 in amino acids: CASSGQGNTGELFF. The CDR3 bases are TGTGCCAGCAGCGGACAGGGAAACACCGGGGAGCTGTTTTTT.

DNA of the CDR3: TGTGCCAGCAGTGAGGTCGGGGGCAATCAGCCCCAGCATTTT. Translating gives CASSEVGGNQPQHF. The V call is TRBV2, the J call TRBJ1-5; D gene uncertain. The CDR3 spans 14 residues. Germline V gives CDR1 SNHLY, CDR2 FYNNEI. V was clipped by 3 bases and J by 2 bases, with 8 bases between them.

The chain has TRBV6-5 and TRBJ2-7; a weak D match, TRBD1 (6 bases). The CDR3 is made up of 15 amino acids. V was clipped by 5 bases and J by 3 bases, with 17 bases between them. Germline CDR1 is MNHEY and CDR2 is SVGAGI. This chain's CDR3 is CASSKQGIGGYEQYF. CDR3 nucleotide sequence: TGTGCCAGCAGTAAACAGGGAATTGGAGGCTACGAGCAGTACTTC.

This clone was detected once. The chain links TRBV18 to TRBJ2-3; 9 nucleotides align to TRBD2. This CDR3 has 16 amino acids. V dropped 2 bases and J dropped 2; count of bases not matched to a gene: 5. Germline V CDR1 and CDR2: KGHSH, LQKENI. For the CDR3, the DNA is TGTGCCAGCTCACCAGTGCTAGCGGGGAACACAGATACGCAGTATTTT. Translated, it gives CASSPVLAGNTDTQYF. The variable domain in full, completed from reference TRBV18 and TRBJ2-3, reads NAGVMQNPRHLVRRRGQEARLRCSPMKGHSHVYWYRQLPEEGLKFMVYLQKENIIDESGMPKERFSAEFPKEGPSILRIQQVVRGDSAAYFCASSPVLAGNTDTQYFGPGTRLTVL.

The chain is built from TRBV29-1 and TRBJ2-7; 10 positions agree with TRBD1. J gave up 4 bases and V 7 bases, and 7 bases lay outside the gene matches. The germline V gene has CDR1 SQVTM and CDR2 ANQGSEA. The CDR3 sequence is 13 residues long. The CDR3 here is CSGATGGGYEQYF. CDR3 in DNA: TGCAGCGGCGCGACAGGGGGCGGATACGAGCAGTACTTC.

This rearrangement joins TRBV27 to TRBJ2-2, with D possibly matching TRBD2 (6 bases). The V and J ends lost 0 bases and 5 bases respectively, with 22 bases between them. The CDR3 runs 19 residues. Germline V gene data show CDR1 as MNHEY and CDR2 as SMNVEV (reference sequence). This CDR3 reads CASSLSMRGRIASTGELFF. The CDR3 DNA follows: TGTGCCAGCAGTTTATCCATGCGGGGCCGAATAGCGAGTACCGGGGAGCTGTTTTTT.

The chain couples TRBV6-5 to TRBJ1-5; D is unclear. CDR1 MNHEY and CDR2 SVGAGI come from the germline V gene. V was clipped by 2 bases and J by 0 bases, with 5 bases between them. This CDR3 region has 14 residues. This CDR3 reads CASSYTYSNQPQHF. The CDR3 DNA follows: TGTGCCAGCAGTTACACATATAGCAATCAGCCCCAGCATTTT.

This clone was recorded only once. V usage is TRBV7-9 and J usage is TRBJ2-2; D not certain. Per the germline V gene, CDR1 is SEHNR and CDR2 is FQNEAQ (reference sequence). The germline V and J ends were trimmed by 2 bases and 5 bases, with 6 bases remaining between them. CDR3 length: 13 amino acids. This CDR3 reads CASSLFGTGELFF. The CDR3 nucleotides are TGTGCCAGCAGCTTATTTGGGACCGGGGAGCTGTTTTTT.

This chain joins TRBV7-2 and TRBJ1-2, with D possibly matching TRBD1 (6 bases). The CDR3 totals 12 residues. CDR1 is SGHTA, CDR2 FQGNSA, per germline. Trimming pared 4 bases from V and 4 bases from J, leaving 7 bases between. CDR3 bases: TGTGCCAGCAGCTCGGACAGCTATGGCTACACCTTC. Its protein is CASSSDSYGYTF.

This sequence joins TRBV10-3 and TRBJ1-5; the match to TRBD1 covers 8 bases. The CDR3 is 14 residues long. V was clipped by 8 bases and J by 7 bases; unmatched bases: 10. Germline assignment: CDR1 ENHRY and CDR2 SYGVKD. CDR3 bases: TGTGCCATCGGGTCAGGACAGGGACGGCAGCCCCAGCATTTT. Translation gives CAIGSGQGRQPQHF.

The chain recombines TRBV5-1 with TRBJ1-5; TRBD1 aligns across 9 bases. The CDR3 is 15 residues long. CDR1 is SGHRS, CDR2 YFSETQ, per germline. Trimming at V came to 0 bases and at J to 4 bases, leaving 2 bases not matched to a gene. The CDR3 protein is CASSLDGQGNQPQHF. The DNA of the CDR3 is TGCGCCAGCAGCTTGGACGGACAGGGGAATCAGCCCCAGCATTTT.